This T cell receptor (beta chain) was retrieved from a study of blood T cell repertoires in COVID-19. Across the whole study: Italy, Spain and the United States were the sources of the convalescent and acute COVID-19 samples. T cells, B-cell-depleted T cells, or PBMCs provided the cDNA or gDNA that served as material.

Details on this clone: The junction departs from the called germline gene at one end, perhaps through a read error. The same CDR3 also results from other DNA sequences found in this sample.

How the authors handled the data: The assay estimated nucleated cells by amplifying reference gene primers. Sequenced by immunoSEQ multiplex PCR; TCRdb stores in-frame clones only, minus some. That table supplies the V and J calls and clone size; D and trimming were determined from the DNA. The repertoire includes around 70,000 clones, roughly 88% of them detected once, and roughly 5.6% sits in the top ten. The CDR3 extends over 12 amino acids. The sequence derives from a human donor in a cohort sampled during active COVID-19. V is TRBV12-3 or TRBV12-4 and J is TRBJ2-3; D gene ambiguous. Input material: peripheral blood. This CDR3 reads CASSLLRITQYF. The DNA for the CDR3 is TGTGCCAGTAGTTTATTGAGGATTACGCAGTATTTT.